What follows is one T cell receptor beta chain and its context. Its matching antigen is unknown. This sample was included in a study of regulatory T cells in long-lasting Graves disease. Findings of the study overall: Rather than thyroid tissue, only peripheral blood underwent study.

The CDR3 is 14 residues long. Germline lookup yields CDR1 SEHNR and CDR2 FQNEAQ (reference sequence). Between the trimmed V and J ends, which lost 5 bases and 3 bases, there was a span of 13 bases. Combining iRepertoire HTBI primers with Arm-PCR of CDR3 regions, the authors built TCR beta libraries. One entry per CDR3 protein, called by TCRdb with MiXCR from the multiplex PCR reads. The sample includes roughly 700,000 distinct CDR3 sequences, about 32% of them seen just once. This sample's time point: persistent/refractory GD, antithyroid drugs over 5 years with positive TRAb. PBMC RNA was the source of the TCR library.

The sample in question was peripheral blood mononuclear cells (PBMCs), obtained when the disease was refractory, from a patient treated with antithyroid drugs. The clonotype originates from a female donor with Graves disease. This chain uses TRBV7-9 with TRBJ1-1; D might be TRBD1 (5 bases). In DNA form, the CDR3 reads TGTGCCAGCAGCCCCGGGTTAGGGGACACTGAAGCTTTCTTT. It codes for CASSPGLGDTEAFF.